These T cell receptor beta chains were read from a single sample in a study of blood T cells in healthy people across ages. TCRdb re-analysed the 5' RACE reads in MiXCR, keeping a single row per CDR3 protein. The sample lists under 2,000,000 distinct CDR3 sequences; roughly 52% were seen once. The specimen sequenced was blood. The receptors stem from a woman between 40 and 50 years old in good health. Each CDR3 is given without its conserved first and last residue. Rows give clone size only sometimes, using once, few, many, or a class for an expanded clone.

clone_size	v_call	j_call	cdr3_aa
.	TRBV7-2	TRBJ2-2	ASSFAGIGPGELF
.	TRBV4-3	TRBJ2-5	ASSQETGSTQETQY
few	TRBV5-1	TRBJ2-1	ASSPDLAGDNEQF
.	TRBV5-1	TRBJ2-3	ASSRGLRASSTDTQY
.	TRBV9	TRBJ2-1	ASSPEASGGGNEQF
.	TRBV6-2/TRBV6-3	TRBJ1-2	ASKPFQNSNYGYT
.	TRBV5-1	TRBJ1-4	ASSSGGLSNEKLF
.	TRBV5-1	TRBJ1-3	ASSLRAGGTGNTIY
.	TRBV27	TRBJ1-2	ASSPGTGIGGHT
.	TRBV4-1	TRBJ2-5	ASSQRLAGETQY
.	TRBV18	TRBJ1-5	ASSPEGVSNQPQH
few	TRBV24-1	TRBJ2-5	ASGAVRGPFETQY
.	TRBV3-1	TRBJ1-1	ASSQDWRVLAF
.	TRBV10-3	TRBJ2-5	AISDQRGEETQY
.	TRBV7-2	TRBJ2-7	ASSLIAMGAGDSIEQY
.	TRBV4-3	TRBJ1-2	ASSQAGTGVRGYT
many	TRBV29-1	TRBJ2-1	SVDRDNEQF
once	TRBV24-1	TRBJ2-7	ATSDLPGVLSYEQY
.	TRBV19	TRBJ2-4	ASNGYENIQY
.	TRBV7-9	TRBJ1-2	ASSFKDRSYGYT
few	TRBV5-1	TRBJ2-1	ASSSTTGAGGVGEQF
few	TRBV29-1	TRBJ2-5	SVLGGQRIQETQY
.	TRBV20-1	TRBJ2-1	SAREMRGGLNEQF
.	TRBV6-1	TRBJ2-7	ASKRGGNLPYEQY
.	TRBV27	TRBJ2-1	ASSPSGQAINEQF
.	TRBV18	TRBJ1-4	ASSAGQVEKLF
few	TRBV20-1	TRBJ2-3	SATTGYTDTQY
.	TRBV4-1	TRBJ2-5	ASSLGLAGGPLETQY
few	TRBV12-3/TRBV12-4	TRBJ1-1	ASSSPGTVNTEAF
.	TRBV28	TRBJ2-1	ASSFRPGGSLEQF
.	TRBV20-1	TRBJ2-7	SAVPSGQYEQY
.	TRBV20-1	TRBJ2-3	SASPRDSSTDTQY
few	TRBV20-1	TRBJ2-5	SARRLASGTQY
.	TRBV4-2	TRBJ1-5	ASSPTGSQVNQPQH
.	TRBV5-1	TRBJ2-5	ASSFPGNNEQY
.	TRBV20-1	TRBJ2-1	SASKLSGSYEQF
few	TRBV5-1	TRBJ2-7	ASSLWTGTSYEQY
.	TRBV4-3	.	ASSPRTGEAYEQY
.	TRBV7-9	TRBJ2-3	ASIPGTRISSTDTQY
.	TRBV27	TRBJ2-1	ASSPWTSGGSSYNEQF
.	TRBV3-1	TRBJ2-1	ASSPNAYNEQF